Listed below are T cell receptor beta chains from one sample, sequenced in a study of blood T cell dynamics during melanoma immunotherapy. Generated by immunoSEQ multiplex PCR, the TCRdb table keeps only in-frame clones and is missing some. The table records some 20,000 clones, 70% to 90% of them present only once. Sequencing used blood, obtained from a patient treated with checkpoint blockade. These receptors originate from a human donor with melanoma. The CDR3 runs from the conserved cysteine through the conserved F or W. The D gene is left open where the match is weak. For some rows the clone size is stated as once, few or many, or as a class when expanded; others skip it.

J: TRBJ2-2; V: TRBV5-1; size: .; D: TRBD2; DNA: TGCGCCAGCAGCACTGGGACTAGCGGGAGGACCGGGGAGCTGTTTTTT; CDR3: CASSTGTSGRTGELFF
J: TRBJ2-6; V: TRBV29-1; size: .; D: .; DNA: TGCAGCGTTGGCGGGCAGAATGTCAACTCTGGGGCCAACGTCCTGACTTTC; CDR3: CSVGGQNVNSGANVLTF
J: TRBJ2-7; V: TRBV5-1; size: .; D: .; DNA: TGCGCCAGCAGCTTCGGACACAACTCCTACGAGCAGTACTTC; CDR3: CASSFGHNSYEQYF
J: TRBJ1-5; V: TRBV7-9; size: .; D: .; DNA: TGTGCCAGCAGCGGAATCGGGAGCAATCAGCCCCAGCATTTT; CDR3: CASSGIGSNQPQHF
J: TRBJ2-7; V: TRBV6-5; size: .; D: TRBD1; DNA: TGTGCCAGCAGTAACAGGGGGCGGGAGCAGTACTTC; CDR3: CASSNRGREQYF
J: TRBJ2-1; V: TRBV18; size: once; D: .; DNA: TGTGCCAGCTCACCGGGCAGGGACAATGAGCAGTTCTTC; CDR3: CASSPGRDNEQFF
J: TRBJ2-1; V: TRBV28; size: .; D: .; DNA: TGTGCCAGCAGTTTATCGTATCGGACTGAGCAGTTCTTC; CDR3: CASSLSYRTEQFF
J: TRBJ2-3; V: TRBV27; size: .; D: TRBD1; DNA: TGTGCCAGCGGAACAGGGGGCGGCGGCACAGATACGCAGTATTTT; CDR3: CASGTGGGGTDTQYF
J: TRBJ1-2; V: TRBV27; size: once; D: .; DNA: TGTGCCAGCAGCTACAGGGACAACTATGGCTACACCTTC; CDR3: CASSYRDNYGYTF
J: TRBJ2-1; V: TRBV18; size: .; D: .; DNA: TGTGCCAGCTCACGGGACTCTAGCGCCGATGAGCAGTTCTTC; CDR3: CASSRDSSADEQFF
J: TRBJ2-3; V: TRBV7-8; size: .; D: .; DNA: TGTGCCAGCAGCCCGCGCACAGATACGCAGTATTTT; CDR3: CASSPRTDTQYF
J: TRBJ2-1; V: TRBV6-4; size: .; D: .; DNA: TGTGCCAGCAGTGACTCGAAAGATGTGCCCTACAATGAGCAGTTCTTC; CDR3: CASSDSKDVPYNEQFF
J: TRBJ2-2; V: TRBV6-1; size: .; D: TRBD1; DNA: TGTGCCAGCAGTGAAAGGACAGGGGATACCGGGGAGCTGTTTTTT; CDR3: CASSERTGDTGELFF
J: TRBJ1-5; V: TRBV28; size: .; D: .; DNA: TGTGCCAGCAGTTTCTGGTCAGGGAACCAGCCCCAGCATTTT; CDR3: CASSFWSGNQPQHF
J: TRBJ2-7; V: TRBV19; size: .; D: .; DNA: TGTGCCAGTGGGGGATACTACGAGCAGTACTTC; CDR3: CASGGYYEQYF
J: TRBJ1-5; V: TRBV19; size: once; D: .; DNA: TGTGCCAGTAGTATAAACGGGTGGCAGCCCCAGCATTTT; CDR3: CASSINGWQPQHF
J: TRBJ1-2; V: TRBV29-1; size: .; D: .; DNA: TGCAGCGTTAGGCAGATGGAGGGCTACACCTTC; CDR3: CSVRQMEGYTF
J: TRBJ2-3; V: TRBV6-5; size: .; D: TRBD2; DNA: TGTGCCAGCAGTTACGGGCTAGCGGGAACCACAGATACGCAGTATTTT; CDR3: CASSYGLAGTTDTQYF
J: TRBJ1-6; V: TRBV30; size: .; D: .; DNA: TGTGCCTGGAGGGCCTCCTATAATTCACCCCTCCACTTT; CDR3: CAWRASYNSPLHF
J: TRBJ2-7; V: TRBV6-1; size: .; D: TRBD1; DNA: TGTGCCAGCAGTGAATTTCTGGACAGGGATGCCGAGCAGTACTTC; CDR3: CASSEFLDRDAEQYF
J: TRBJ1-5; V: TRBV30; size: once; D: TRBD1; DNA: TGTGCCTGGAGTGTAGGTTGGGGACAGGGTAGGAATCAGCCCCAGCATTTT; CDR3: CAWSVGWGQGRNQPQHF
J: TRBJ2-2; V: TRBV5-1; size: .; D: TRBD2; DNA: TGCGCCAGCAGCTTAGGGACTAGCGGGACCTCCGGGGAGCTGTTTTTT; CDR3: CASSLGTSGTSGELFF
J: TRBJ1-2; V: TRBV27; size: few; D: TRBD1; DNA: TGTGCCAGCAGTGCGGGACAGGGGGCGTATGGCTACACCTTC; CDR3: CASSAGQGAYGYTF
J: TRBJ2-7; V: TRBV7-6; size: once; D: TRBD1; DNA: TGTGCCAGCAGCCCCGGACAGGGCCGGGAGCAGTACTTC; CDR3: CASSPGQGREQYF
J: TRBJ2-7; V: TRBV11-2; size: .; D: TRBD2; DNA: TGTGCCAGCAGCTTGGAGCGGGGGATCTCCTACGAGCAGTACTTC; CDR3: CASSLERGISYEQYF